This T cell receptor (beta chain) was retrieved from a study of blood T cell repertoires in COVID-19. Study context: COVID-19 samples from acute and convalescent phases originated in the United States, Italy and Spain. T cells, B-cell-depleted T cells, or PBMCs provided the cDNA or gDNA that served as material.

It was during active infection that Seattle patients were enrolled and then longitudinally followed. Per the study methods: Estimation of nucleated cell counts was performed using reference gene primer amplification. This table comes from immunoSEQ multiplex PCR, and its TCRdb copy is limited to in-frame clones, with some not included. That table furnishes V, J and clone size, whereas the DNA furnished D and trimming. This table has roughly 150,000 clones, around 87% appearing once. The TCR sequence derives from a woman older than 75 with COVID-19, enrolled during active disease. Material: peripheral blood.

This CDR3 reads CASSIGLVSTDTQYF. The DNA for the CDR3 is TGTGCCAGCTCCATAGGACTAGTAAGCACAGATACGCAGTATTTT. The V and J genes are TRBV18 and TRBJ2-3; 7 nucleotides line up with TRBD2. Germline loops: CDR1 KGHSH, CDR2 LQKENI. V shed 6 bases, J shed 0 bases, and the junction held 6 bases outside the gene matches. There are 15 residues in the CDR3.